The sequence of this T cell receptor beta chain was determined in a study of shared clonotypes between healthy human individuals. The authors divided CD4+ cells into CD45RA+ naive and CD45RA-negative memory subsets. This clone appeared a single time. Only in-frame clones appear in the TCRdb table, and some are missing; sequencing was by immunoSEQ multiplex PCR. Seen here are roughly 2.6 million clones, 90% to 95% observed once, and the top ten hold over 0.12%. This TCR derives from a man younger than 35 in good health. Sequenced sample: naive CD4+ T cells sorted from blood. Subset meaning: CD45RA+ positively selected.

The CDR3 here is CASSLVRGPPETQYF. The CDR3 region has the DNA TGTGCCAGCAGCTTAGTCAGGGGGCCACCAGAGACCCAGTACTTC. The chain employs TRBV7-9 and TRBJ2-5; TRBD1 matches at 8 bases. The germline V gene has CDR1 SEHNR and CDR2 FQNEAQ (reference sequence). This CDR3 comprises 15 residues. V shed 1 base, J shed 4 bases, and the junction held 5 bases outside the gene matches.